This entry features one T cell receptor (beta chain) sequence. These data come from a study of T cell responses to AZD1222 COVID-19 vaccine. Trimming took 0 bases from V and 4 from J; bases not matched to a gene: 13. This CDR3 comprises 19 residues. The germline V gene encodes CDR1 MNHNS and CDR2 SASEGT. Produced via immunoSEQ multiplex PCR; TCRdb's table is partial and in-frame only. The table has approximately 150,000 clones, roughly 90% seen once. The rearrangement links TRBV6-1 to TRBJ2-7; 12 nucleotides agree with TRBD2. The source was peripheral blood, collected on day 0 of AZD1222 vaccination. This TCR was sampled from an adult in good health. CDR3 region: CASSEAQGASGRARYEQYF. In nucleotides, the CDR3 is TGTGCCAGCAGTGAAGCGCAAGGGGCTAGCGGGAGGGCCCGGTACGAGCAGTACTTC.